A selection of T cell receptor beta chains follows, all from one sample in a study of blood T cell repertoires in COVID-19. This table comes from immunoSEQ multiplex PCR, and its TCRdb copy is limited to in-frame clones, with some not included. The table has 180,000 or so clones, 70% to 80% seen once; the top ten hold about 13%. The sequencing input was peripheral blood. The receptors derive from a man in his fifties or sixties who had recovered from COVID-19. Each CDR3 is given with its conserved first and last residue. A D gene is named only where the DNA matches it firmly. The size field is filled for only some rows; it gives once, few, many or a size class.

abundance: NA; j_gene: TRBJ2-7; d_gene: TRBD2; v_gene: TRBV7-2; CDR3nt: TGTGCCAGCAGCAGGGACTATAACTACGAGCAGTACTTC; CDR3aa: CASSRDYNYEQYF
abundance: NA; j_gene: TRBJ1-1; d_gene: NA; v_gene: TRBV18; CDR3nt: TGTGCCAGCTCACCGCGAACAGGGTCCACTGAAGCTTTCTTT; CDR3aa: CASSPRTGSTEAFF
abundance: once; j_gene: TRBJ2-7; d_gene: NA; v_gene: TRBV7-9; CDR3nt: TGTGCCAGCGGCGCGCTCGGGGAGCCGATGCACGAGCAGTACTTC; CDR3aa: CASGALGEPMHEQYF
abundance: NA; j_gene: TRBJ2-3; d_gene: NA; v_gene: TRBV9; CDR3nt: TGTGCCAGCAGCGTCAACCCAGCAGATACGCAGTATTTT; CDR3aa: CASSVNPADTQYF
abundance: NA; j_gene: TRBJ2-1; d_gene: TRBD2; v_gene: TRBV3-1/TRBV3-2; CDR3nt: TGTGCCAGCAGCCATTTTGGGACTAGCGGGATTTCCTACAATGAGCAGTTCTTC; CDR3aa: CASSHFGTSGISYNEQFF
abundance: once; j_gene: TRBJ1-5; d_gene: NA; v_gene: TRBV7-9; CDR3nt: TGTGCCAGCAGCGGAGGGGCTAATCAGCCCCAGCATTTT; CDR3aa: CASSGGANQPQHF
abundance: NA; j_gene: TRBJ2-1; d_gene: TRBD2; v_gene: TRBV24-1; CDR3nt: TGTGCCACCAGTGATTCAGTGTTGCGGGAGGATGGGTACAATGAGCAGTTCTTC; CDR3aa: CATSDSVLREDGYNEQFF
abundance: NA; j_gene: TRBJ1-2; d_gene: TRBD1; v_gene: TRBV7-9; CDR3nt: TGTGCCAGCAGCTTCCAGGGGGCCTATGGCTACACCTTC; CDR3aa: CASSFQGAYGYTF
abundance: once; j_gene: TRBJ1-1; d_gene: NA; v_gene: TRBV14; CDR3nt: TGTGCCAGCAGCCAAGTCAGGGGCTGGGAAGCTTTCTTT; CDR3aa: CASSQVRGWEAFF
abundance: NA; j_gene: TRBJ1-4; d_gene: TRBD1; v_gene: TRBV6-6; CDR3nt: TGTGCCAGCAGTTACTCTCCGGGTCAGGGGGCCGAAAAACTGTTTTTT; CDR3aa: CASSYSPGQGAEKLFF
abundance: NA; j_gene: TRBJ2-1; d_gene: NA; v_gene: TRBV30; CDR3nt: TGTGCCTGGAGTACCCTAGCGAGCGACTCCTACAATGAGCAGTTCTTC; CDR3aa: CAWSTLASDSYNEQFF
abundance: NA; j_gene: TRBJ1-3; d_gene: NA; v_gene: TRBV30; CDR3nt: TGTGCCTGGAGTGTGAGGGTCTTCTCTGGAAACACCATATATTTT; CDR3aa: CAWSVRVFSGNTIYF
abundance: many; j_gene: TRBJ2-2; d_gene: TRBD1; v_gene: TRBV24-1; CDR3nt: TGTGCCACCAGTGACCCGGGACAGGGTAGGACCGGGGAGCTGTTTTTT; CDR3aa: CATSDPGQGRTGELFF
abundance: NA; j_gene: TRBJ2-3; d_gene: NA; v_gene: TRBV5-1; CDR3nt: TGCGCCAGCAGCTTGGCACAAAGCACAGATACGCAGTATTTT; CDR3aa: CASSLAQSTDTQYF
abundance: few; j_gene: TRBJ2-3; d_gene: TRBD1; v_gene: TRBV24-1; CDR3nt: TGTGCCACCAGTGATTCCGGGACAGGGGGTTCCGGGTTAGCAGATACGCAGTATTTT; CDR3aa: CATSDSGTGGSGLADTQYF
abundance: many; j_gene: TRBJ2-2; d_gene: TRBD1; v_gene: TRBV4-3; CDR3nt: TGCGCCAGCAGCCAACCTGGGGACAGGGTTACCGGGGAGCTGTTTTTT; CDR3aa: CASSQPGDRVTGELFF
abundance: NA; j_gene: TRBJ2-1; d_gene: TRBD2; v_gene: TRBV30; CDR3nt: TGTGCCTGGACTGGGACTAACTTCTACAATGAGCAGTTCTTC; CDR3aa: CAWTGTNFYNEQFF
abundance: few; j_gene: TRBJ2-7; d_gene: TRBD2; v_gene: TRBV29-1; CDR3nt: TGCAGCGTTGATGCGGCGGGAGGGAATAACGAGCAGTACTTC; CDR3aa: CSVDAAGGNNEQYF
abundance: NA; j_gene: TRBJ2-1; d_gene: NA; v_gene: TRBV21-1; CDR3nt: TGTGCCAGCAGGGGACTAGCCATCACTGAGCAGTTCTTC; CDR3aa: CASRGLAITEQFF
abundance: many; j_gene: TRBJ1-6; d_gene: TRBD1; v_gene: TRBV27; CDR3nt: TGTGCCAGCAGTTTGGGACAGGGGTATCGTTCACCCCTCCACTTT; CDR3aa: CASSLGQGYRSPLHF
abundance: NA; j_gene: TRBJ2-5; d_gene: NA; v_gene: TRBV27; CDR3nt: TGTGCCAGTTGCTCAATCGGACGGAGGGAGACCCAGTACTTC; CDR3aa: CASCSIGRRETQYF
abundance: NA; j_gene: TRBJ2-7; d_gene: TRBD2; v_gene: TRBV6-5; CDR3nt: TGTGCCAGCAGTTACTCTATTAGCGGGAGTTTTTACGAGCAGTACTTC; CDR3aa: CASSYSISGSFYEQYF
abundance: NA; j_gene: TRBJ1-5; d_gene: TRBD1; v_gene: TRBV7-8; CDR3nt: TGTGCCAGCAGCTTAAGGACAGGGAATCAGCCCCAGCATTTT; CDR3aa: CASSLRTGNQPQHF
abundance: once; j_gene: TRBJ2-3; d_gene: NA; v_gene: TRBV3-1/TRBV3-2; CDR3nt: TGTGCCAGCAGTAAAACTACCCAAAGGCGCTTAGATACGCAGTATTTT; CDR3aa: CASSKTTQRRLDTQYF
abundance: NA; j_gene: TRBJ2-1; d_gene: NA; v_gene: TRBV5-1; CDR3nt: TGCGCCAGCAGCTGGACAGGGACTAGCCCCTACTCCTACAATGAGCAGTTCTTC; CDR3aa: CASSWTGTSPYSYNEQFF
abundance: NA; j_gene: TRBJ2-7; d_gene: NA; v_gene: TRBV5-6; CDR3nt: TGTGCCAGCAGCTTGTCGGACTTTCAGCAGTACTTC; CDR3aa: CASSLSDFQQYF
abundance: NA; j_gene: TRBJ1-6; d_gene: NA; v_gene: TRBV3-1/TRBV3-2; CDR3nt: TGTGCCAGCAGCCAAGATCTGGGGAGCTCCTATAATTCACCCCTCCACTTT; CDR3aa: CASSQDLGSSYNSPLHF
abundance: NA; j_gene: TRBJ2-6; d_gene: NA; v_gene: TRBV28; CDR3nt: TGTGCCAGCAGTGGCTCAGGGTTAGATGGGGCCAACGTCCTGACTTTC; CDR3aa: CASSGSGLDGANVLTF